This entry concerns a single T cell receptor beta chain. As to time point: blood at routine non-recurrence follow-up after resection. Germline-derived CDR1 and CDR2 are MGHRA and YSYEKL. Trimming removed 4 bases at V and 0 bases at J, with 15 bases between. The CDR3 sequence is 16 residues long. TCR cDNA molecules were tagged individually, and each one carried a unique molecular identifier. TCRdb recomputed calls from the 5' RACE reads with MiXCR, one row per CDR3 protein. The sample lists about 43,000 distinct CDR3 sequences; 20% to 25% were seen once. This sample was included in a study of spatial heterogeneity in lung cancer.

The sequence was obtained from a female donor with early-stage non-small cell lung cancer. Sequencing was performed on PBMCs, taken at follow-up. The chain has TRBV4-1 and TRBJ1-1; D is uncertain. This CDR3 reads CASSPPLWRMNTEAFF. The CDR3 DNA reads as TGCGCCAGCAGCCCCCCATTGTGGAGAATGAACACTGAAGCTTTCTTT.